This T cell receptor (beta chain) is drawn from a study of T-cell reconstitution after alpha-beta-depleted transplantation in children. Overall study findings and caveats: There were reportedly several hundred expanded graft clones from which alpha-beta T cells came about two months after transplant.

Unique molecular identifiers tagged the TCRbeta library. TCRdb reanalysed the PCR reads using MiXCR and keeps one entry per CDR3 protein. The sample has hundreds of thousands of distinct CDR3 sequences; roughly a tenth are singletons. This clonotype was counted at least ten times. The antigen remains unidentified. Germline assignment: CDR1 SGHTA and CDR2 FQGTGA. V was trimmed by 1 base and J by 0 bases, leaving 16 bases between them. This CDR3 comprises 18 residues. The chain couples TRBV7-3 to TRBJ2-1, with D possibly TRBD2 on 6 matching bases. Sequenced here: PBMCs, sampled before TCRalphabeta/CD19-depleted stem cell transplant. This TCR was recovered from a child under two years old with acute myeloid leukemia, due to receive a stem cell transplant. The DNA of the CDR3 is TGTGCCAGCAGCTTAATAGGGCTAGCGAGGAGCTCCTACAATGAGCAGTTCTTC. Protein sequence: CASSLIGLARSSYNEQFF. The full variable domain, completed using reference TRBV7-3 and TRBJ2-1, is GAGVSQTPSNKVTEKGKYVELRCDPISGHTALYWYRQSLGQGPEFLIYFQGTGAADDSGLPNDRFFAVRPEGSVSTLKIQRTERGDSAVYLCASSLIGLARSSYNEQFFGPGTRLTVL.